The rows below give T cell receptor beta chains drawn from one sample of a study of neurological immune-mediated disorders. TCRdb re-analysed the 5' RACE reads in MiXCR, keeping a single row per CDR3 protein. The sample contains 50,000 to 60,000 distinct CDR3 sequences, over 3.5% of which appear only once. The sequencing input was CD4+ T cells from blood. All receptors derive from a woman in her thirties or forties with multiple sclerosis. Both conserved end residues are part of each CDR3. A D gene is named only where the DNA matches it firmly. Clone size is given as once, few or many counts, or a class when the clone is expanded.

d_call,v_call,clone_size,j_call,cdr3_length,cdr3_nt,cdr3_aa
NA,TRBV27,many,TRBJ2-3,14,TGTGCCAGCAGTCTGGGACAACCGGGGGATACGCAGTATTTT,CASSLGQPGDTQYF
NA,TRBV4-1,many,TRBJ2-2,17,TGCGCCAGCAGCCTTTTGAGGGGGGGTTTATACACCGGGGAGCTGTTTTTT,CASSLLRGGLYTGELFF
TRBD2,TRBV5-1,many,TRBJ2-7,14,TGCGCCAGCACCCTAGCGGGGGGCCCCTACGAGCAGTACTTC,CASTLAGGPYEQYF
NA,TRBV9,many,TRBJ1-2,14,TGTGCCAGCAGCGTAGGACACGCGGAGTATGGCTACACCTTC,CASSVGHAEYGYTF
NA,TRBV10-3,many,TRBJ1-1,13,TGTGCCATCAGATTAGACCCATACGCTGAAGCTTTCTTT,CAIRLDPYAEAFF
TRBD2,TRBV9,many,TRBJ2-1,17,TGTGCCAGCAGCGTGAGCGGGGGAACCCTATCCTACAATGAGCAGTTCTTC,CASSVSGGTLSYNEQFF
NA,TRBV20-1,many,TRBJ1-2,11,TGCAGTGCCGTTAGAGCGCAGGGCTACACCTTC,CSAVRAQGYTF
TRBD2,TRBV5-1,many,TRBJ2-3,16,TGCGCCAGCAGCTTGGTGGCTAGCGGGCGGGCGGATACGCAGTATTTT,CASSLVASGRADTQYF
TRBD1,TRBV20-1,many,TRBJ2-1,14,TGCAGTGCTGCCGCCGGGACAGTGAACAATGAGCAGTTCTTC,CSAAAGTVNNEQFF
NA,TRBV19,many,TRBJ2-1,15,TGTGCCAGTAGCAAGGGGGACGATTCCTACAATGAGCAGTTCTTC,CASSKGDDSYNEQFF
NA,TRBV20-1,many,TRBJ2-7,15,TGCAGTGCTAGGGTTGGGGGACCTAGCTCCTACGAGCAGTACTTC,CSARVGGPSSYEQYF
NA,TRBV19,few,TRBJ2-3,16,TGTGCCAGTATTTGGCGGACAAGGACAGAAACAGATACGCAGTATTTT,CASIWRTRTETDTQYF
TRBD2,TRBV5-1,many,TRBJ2-4,14,TGCGCCAGCAGCCCCGGGACTAGCGGATACATTCAGTACTTC,CASSPGTSGYIQYF
NA,TRBV27,many,TRBJ1-1,14,TGTGCCAGCAGTTTAGGCAGGATCAACACTGAAGCTTTCTTT,CASSLGRINTEAFF
NA,TRBV5-6,many,TRBJ2-1,13,TGTGCCAGCAGCTTGGCGAAGGGGGTAGAGCAGTTCTTC,CASSLAKGVEQFF
TRBD1,TRBV10-1,few,TRBJ1-1,13,TGCGCCAGCAGTGGGAACAGGGGCACTGAAGCTTTCTTT,CASSGNRGTEAFF
TRBD2,TRBV7-3,many,TRBJ2-3,15,TGTGCCAGCAGCTTGACTAGCGGGGGCTCAGATACGCAGTATTTT,CASSLTSGGSDTQYF
NA,TRBV3-1,many,TRBJ2-7,13,TGTGCCAGCAGCCACCGGGGAACCTACGAGCAGTACTTC,CASSHRGTYEQYF
NA,TRBV7-9,many,TRBJ2-1,14,TGTGCCAGCAGCTTGGTCTCGAGGGACAATGAGCAGTTCTTC,CASSLVSRDNEQFF
NA,TRBV5-1,once,TRBJ1-2,14,TGCTCCAGCAGCCCGACTGGGCACAACTATGGCTACACCTTC,CSSSPTGHNYGYTF
NA,TRBV11-2,many,TRBJ2-7,14,TGTGCCAGCAGCTCCTTGGACAGTTCCTACGAGCAGTACTTC,CASSSLDSSYEQYF
NA,TRBV20-1,many,TRBJ2-1,14,TGCAGTGCTAGGAAAGGGGGGCCTTACAATGAGCAGTTCTTC,CSARKGGPYNEQFF
NA,TRBV25-1,many,TRBJ1-1,11,TGTGCCAGCATAGAGAACACTGAAGCTTTCTTT,CASIENTEAFF
NA,TRBV6-1,many,TRBJ2-7,13,TGTGCCAGCAGTGAAGTAGAGGAGGGGTACAGGGACTTC,CASSEVEEGYRDF